This record looks at one TCR beta chain sequence and its context. Its antigen is undetermined. The data stem from a study of shared clonotypes between healthy human individuals. Study-wide results and limits: Rarefaction showed sorted-subset sequencing was incomplete despite large depth. Sharing across four donors was seen in around 5% of naive CD4 clonotypes.

The CDR3 length is 15 residues. V was trimmed by 7 bases and J by 0 bases, leaving 10 bases between them. The germline V gene has CDR1 MNHEY and CDR2 SVGAGI. Sequenced by immunoSEQ multiplex PCR; TCRdb stores in-frame clones only, minus some. The sample lists roughly 2.5 million clones, approximately 94% seen once, with more than 0.12% in the top ten. Nashville, Tennessee was home to all donors, who were Caucasian adults. The rearrangement links TRBV6-5 to TRBJ2-6, with a weak D call TRBD1 (5 bases). This TCR was recovered from a man between 18 and 35 years old in good health. Source material: naive CD4+ T cells sorted from blood. Subset noted: CD45RA+ positively selected. The CDR3: CASTRTLSGANVLTF. The CDR3 coding sequence is TGTGCCAGCACTCGGACACTCTCTGGGGCCAACGTCCTGACTTTC.